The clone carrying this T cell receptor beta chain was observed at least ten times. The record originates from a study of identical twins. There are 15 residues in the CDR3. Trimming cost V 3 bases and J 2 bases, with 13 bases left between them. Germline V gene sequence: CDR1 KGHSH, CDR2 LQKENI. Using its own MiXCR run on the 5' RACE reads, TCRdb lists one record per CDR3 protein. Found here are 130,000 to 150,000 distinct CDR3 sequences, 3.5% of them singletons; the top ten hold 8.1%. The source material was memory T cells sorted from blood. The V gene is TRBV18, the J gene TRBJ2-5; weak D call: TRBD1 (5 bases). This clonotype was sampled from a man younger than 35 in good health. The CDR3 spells CASSPPTTVQETQYF. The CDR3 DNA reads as TGTGCCAGCTCACCTCCGACGACAGTACAAGAGACCCAGTACTTC.